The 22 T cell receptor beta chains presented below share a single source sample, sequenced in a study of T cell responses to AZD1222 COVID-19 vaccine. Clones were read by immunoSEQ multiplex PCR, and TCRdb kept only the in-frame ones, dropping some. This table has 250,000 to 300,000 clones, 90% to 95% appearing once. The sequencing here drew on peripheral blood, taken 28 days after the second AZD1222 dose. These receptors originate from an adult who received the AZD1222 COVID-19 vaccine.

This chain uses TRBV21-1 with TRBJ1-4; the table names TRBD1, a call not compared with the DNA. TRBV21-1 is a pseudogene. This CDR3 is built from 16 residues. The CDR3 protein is CASSKSSWQGNEKLFF. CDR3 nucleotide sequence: TGTGCCAGCAGCAAAAGTAGTTGGCAGGGGAATGAAAAACTGTTTTTT.

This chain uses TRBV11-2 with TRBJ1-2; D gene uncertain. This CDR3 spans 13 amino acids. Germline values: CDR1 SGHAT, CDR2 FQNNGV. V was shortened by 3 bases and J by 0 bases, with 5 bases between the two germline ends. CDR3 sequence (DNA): TGTGCCAGCAGCTTGAATACTAACTATGGCTACACCTTC. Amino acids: CASSLNTNYGYTF. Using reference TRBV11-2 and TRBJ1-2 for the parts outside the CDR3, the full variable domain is EAGVAQSPRYKIIEKRQSVAFWCNPISGHATLYWYQQILGQGPKLLIQFQNNGVVDDSQLPKDRFSAERLKGVDSTLKIQPAKLEDSAVYLCASSLNTNYGYTFGSGTRLTVV.

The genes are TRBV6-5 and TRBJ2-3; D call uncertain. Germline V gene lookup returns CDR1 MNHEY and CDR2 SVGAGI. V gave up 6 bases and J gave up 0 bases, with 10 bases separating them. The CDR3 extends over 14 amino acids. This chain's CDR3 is CASRGLTSTDTQYF. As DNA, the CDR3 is TGTGCCAGCAGAGGGTTAACTAGCACAGATACGCAGTATTTT.

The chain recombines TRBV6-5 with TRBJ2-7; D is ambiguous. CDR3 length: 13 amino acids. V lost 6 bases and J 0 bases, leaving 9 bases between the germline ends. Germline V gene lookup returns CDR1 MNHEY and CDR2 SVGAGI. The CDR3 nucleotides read TGTGCCAGCAGCTCCTGGGGCTCCTACGAGCAGTACTTC. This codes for CASSSWGSYEQYF.

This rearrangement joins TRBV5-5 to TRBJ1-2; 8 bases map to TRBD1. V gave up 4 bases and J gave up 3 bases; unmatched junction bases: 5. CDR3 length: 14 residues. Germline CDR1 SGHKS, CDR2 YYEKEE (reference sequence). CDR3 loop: CASSQGQVDYGYTF. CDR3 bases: TGTGCCAGCAGCCAGGGACAGGTGGACTATGGCTACACCTTC.

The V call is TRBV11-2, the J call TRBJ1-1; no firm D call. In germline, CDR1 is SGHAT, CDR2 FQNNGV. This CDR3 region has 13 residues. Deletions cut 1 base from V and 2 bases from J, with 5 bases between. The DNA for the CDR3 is TGTGCCAGCAGCTTAGCCAGAAACACTGAAGCTTTCTTT. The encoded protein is CASSLARNTEAFF.

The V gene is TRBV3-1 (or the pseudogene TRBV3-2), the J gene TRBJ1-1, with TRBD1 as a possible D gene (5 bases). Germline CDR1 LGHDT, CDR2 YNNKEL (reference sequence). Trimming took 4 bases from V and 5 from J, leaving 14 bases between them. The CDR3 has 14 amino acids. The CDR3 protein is CASSRWQGGTEAFF. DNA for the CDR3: TGTGCCAGCAGCCGGTGGCAGGGTGGGACTGAAGCTTTCTTT.

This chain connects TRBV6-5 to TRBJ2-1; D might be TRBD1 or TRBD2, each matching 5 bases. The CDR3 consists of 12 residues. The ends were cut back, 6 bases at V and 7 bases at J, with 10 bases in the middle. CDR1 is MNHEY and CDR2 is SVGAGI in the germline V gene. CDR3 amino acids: CASSDYRNEQFF. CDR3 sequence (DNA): TGTGCCAGCAGCGACTACAGGAATGAGCAGTTCTTC.

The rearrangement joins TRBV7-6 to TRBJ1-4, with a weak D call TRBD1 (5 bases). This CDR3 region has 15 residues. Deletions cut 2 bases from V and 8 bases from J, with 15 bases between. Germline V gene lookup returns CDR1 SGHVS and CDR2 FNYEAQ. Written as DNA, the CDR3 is TGTGCCAGCAGCTTATCAACAGATCGGGGGGAAAAACTGTTTTTT. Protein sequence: CASSLSTDRGEKLFF.

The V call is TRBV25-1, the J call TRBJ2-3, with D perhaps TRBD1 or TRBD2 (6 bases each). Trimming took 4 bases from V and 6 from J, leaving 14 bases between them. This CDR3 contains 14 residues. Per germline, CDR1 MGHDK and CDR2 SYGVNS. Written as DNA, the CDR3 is TGTGCCAGCAGTGGGGCCGGGGGCTGGGATACGCAGTATTTT. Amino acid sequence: CASSGAGGWDTQYF.

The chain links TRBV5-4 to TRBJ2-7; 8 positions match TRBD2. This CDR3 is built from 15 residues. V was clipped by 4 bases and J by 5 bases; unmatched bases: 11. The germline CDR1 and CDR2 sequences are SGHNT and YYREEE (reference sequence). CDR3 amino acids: CASSRAGGAPNEQYF. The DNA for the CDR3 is TGTGCCAGCAGCCGCGCCGGGGGGGCCCCCAACGAGCAGTACTTC.

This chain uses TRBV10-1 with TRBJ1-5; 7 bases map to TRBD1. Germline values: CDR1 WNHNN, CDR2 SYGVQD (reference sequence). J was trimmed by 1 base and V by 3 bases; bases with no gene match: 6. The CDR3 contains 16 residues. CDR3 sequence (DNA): TGCGCCAGCAGTGACACGACAGGGATGAGCAATCAGCCCCAGCATTTT. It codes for CASSDTTGMSNQPQHF.

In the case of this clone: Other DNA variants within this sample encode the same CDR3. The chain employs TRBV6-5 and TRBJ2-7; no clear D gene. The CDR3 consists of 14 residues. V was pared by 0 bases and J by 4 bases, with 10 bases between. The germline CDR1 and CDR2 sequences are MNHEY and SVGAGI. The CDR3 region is CASSYSSGGYEQYF. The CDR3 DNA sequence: TGTGCCAGCAGTTACTCGTCTGGCGGATACGAGCAGTACTTC.

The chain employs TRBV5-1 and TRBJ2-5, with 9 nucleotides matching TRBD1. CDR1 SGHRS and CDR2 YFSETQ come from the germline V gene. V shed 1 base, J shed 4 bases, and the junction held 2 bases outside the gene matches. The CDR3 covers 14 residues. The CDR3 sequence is CASSLTGGAETQYF. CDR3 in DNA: TGCGCCAGCAGCTTGACAGGGGGCGCAGAGACCCAGTACTTC.

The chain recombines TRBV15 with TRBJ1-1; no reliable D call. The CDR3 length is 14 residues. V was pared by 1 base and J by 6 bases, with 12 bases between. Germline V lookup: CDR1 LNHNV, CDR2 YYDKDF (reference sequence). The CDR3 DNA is TGTGCCACCAGCAGAGGTGGAGGAGGGTCTGAAGCTTTCTTT. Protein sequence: CATSRGGGGSEAFF. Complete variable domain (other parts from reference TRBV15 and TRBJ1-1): DAMVIQNPRYQVTQFGKPVTLSCSQTLNHNVMYWYQQKSSQAPKLLFHYYDKDFNNEADTPDNFQSRRPNTSFCFLDIRSPGLGDTAMYLCATSRGGGGSEAFFGQGTRLTVV.

The CDR3 loop reads CASSLTGTSGGGTGELFF. In DNA form, the CDR3 reads TGTGCCAGCAGCCTTACTGGGACTAGCGGGGGAGGGACCGGGGAGCTGTTTTTT. The J gene is TRBJ2-2, the V gene TRBV3-1 (or the pseudogene TRBV3-2); 14 nucleotides align to TRBD2. Germline V gene lookup returns CDR1 LGHDT and CDR2 YNNKEL (reference sequence). After removal of 4 bases from V and 5 bases from J, the junction contained 9 bases not matched to a gene. This CDR3 region has 18 residues.

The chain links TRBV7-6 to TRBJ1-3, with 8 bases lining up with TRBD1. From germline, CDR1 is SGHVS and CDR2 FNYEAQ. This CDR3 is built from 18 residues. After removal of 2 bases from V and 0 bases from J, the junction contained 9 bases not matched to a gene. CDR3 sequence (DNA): TGTGCCAGCAGCTTAAACACAGGGGGTGTTATCTCTGGAAACACCATATATTTT. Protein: CASSLNTGGVISGNTIYF.

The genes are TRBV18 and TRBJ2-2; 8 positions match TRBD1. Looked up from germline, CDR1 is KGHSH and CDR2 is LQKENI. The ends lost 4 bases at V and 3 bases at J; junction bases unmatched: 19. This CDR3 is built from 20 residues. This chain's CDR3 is CASSRISLLRRTGHTGELFF. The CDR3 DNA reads TGTGCCAGCTCACGTATCTCTCTCCTGAGAAGGACAGGGCACACCGGGGAGCTGTTTTTT.

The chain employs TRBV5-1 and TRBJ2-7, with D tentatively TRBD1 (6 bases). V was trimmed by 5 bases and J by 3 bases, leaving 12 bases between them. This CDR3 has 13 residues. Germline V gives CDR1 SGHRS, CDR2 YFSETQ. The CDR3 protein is CASSLTGIYEQYF. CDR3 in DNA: TGCGCCAGCAGTTTGACAGGTATCTACGAGCAGTACTTC.

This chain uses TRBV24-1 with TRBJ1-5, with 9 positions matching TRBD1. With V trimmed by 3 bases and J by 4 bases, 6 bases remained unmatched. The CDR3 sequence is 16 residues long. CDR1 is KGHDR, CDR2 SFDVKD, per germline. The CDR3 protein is CATSDKTGGWNQPQHF. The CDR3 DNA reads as TGTGCCACCAGTGATAAAACAGGGGGCTGGAATCAGCCCCAGCATTTT.

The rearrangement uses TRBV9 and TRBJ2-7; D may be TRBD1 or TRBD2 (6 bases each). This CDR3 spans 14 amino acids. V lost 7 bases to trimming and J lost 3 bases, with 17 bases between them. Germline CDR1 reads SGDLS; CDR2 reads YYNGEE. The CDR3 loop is CASAAEGDNYEQYF. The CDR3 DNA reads TGTGCCAGCGCAGCGGAGGGGGATAACTACGAGCAGTACTTC. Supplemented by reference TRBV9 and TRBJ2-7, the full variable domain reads DSGVTQTPKHLITATGQRVTLRCSPRSGDLSVYWYQQSLDQGLQFLIQYYNGEERAKGNILERFSAQQFPDLHSELNLSSLELGDSALYFCASAAEGDNYEQYFGPGTRLTVT.

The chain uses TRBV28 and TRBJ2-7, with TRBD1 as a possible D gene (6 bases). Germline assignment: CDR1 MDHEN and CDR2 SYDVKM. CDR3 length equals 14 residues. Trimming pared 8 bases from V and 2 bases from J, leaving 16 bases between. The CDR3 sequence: CASGVGQSTYEQYF. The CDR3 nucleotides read TGTGCCAGCGGGGTCGGACAGTCAACCTACGAGCAGTACTTC.